A selection of T cell receptor beta chains follows, all from one sample in a study of CD8 T cells in Susac syndrome. One entry per CDR3 protein, called by TCRdb with MiXCR from the immunoSEQ multiplex PCR reads. The sample holds a few hundred thousand distinct CDR3 sequences, around 92% seen once. Sequencing was done on a sample of CD4+ T cells from PBMCs. Receptors were obtained from a human donor with multiple sclerosis. Both conserved end residues are part of each CDR3. The order of the fields is D gene, clone size, J gene, V gene, CDR3 DNA, CDR3 protein. D genes are given only for firm matches. Size is omitted from some rows. Given values are once, few, many or a class for expanded clones.

TRBD2 . TRBJ2-7 TRBV7-3 TGTGCCAGCAGCTTAATGGGGACTAGGGAGCAGTACTTC CASSLMGTREQYF
. few TRBJ1-2 TRBV7-2 TGTGCCAGCAGCTCCGGTTGGAGGGCAAACTATGGCTACACCTTC CASSSGWRANYGYTF
. . TRBJ1-5 TRBV15 TGTGCCACCAGCAGAGGAGGGGGTAATCAGCCCCAGCATTTT CATSRGGGNQPQHF
. . TRBJ2-2 TRBV6-2/TRBV6-3 TGTGCCAGCACCCGGGTCACCGGGGAGCTGTTTTTT CASTRVTGELFF
. once TRBJ1-4 TRBV25-1 TGTGCCAGCACCGTGACAGGTAGCAATGAAAAACTGTTTTTT CASTVTGSNEKLFF
. . TRBJ1-2 TRBV15 TGTGCCACCAGCAGAGATCGGGGAGGGCTTTATGGCTACACCTTC CATSRDRGGLYGYTF
TRBD2 . TRBJ2-1 TRBV29-1 TGCAGCGTCGTTAGCGGGAGAGGAAATGAGCAGTTCTTC CSVVSGRGNEQFF
TRBD2 once TRBJ2-5 TRBV10-3 TGTGCCATCTCATTCGGACTAGCGGGGGGGATTGGAGAGACCCAGTACTTC CAISFGLAGGIGETQYF
TRBD2 . TRBJ2-5 TRBV10-3 TGTGCCATCTCAGCCGGGACTAGCGGACCCCAAGAGACCCAGTACTTC CAISAGTSGPQETQYF
. once TRBJ2-2 TRBV12-5 TGTGCTAGTGCCGGGGACACCGGAGGTCACACCGGGGAGCTGTTTTTT CASAGDTGGHTGELFF
. few TRBJ2-1 TRBV7-3 TGTGCCAGCAGCTCTACGGGGGTTAAGCAGTTCTTC CASSSTGVKQFF
. . TRBJ2-2 TRBV24-1 TGTGCCACCACCGCGGGGACCGGGGAGCTGTTTTTT CATTAGTGELFF
. . TRBJ2-7 TRBV19 TGTGCCAGTAGTACACAGGAAAGCTCCTACGAGCAGTACTTC CASSTQESSYEQYF
. . TRBJ2-1 TRBV20-1 TGCAGTGCTAGAGCTGATACCCCCTACAATGAGCAGTTCTTC CSARADTPYNEQFF
. . TRBJ2-1 TRBV12-2 TGTGCAAGTCGCCGATCGGGCGGCTCCTACAATGAGCAGTTCTTC CASRRSGGSYNEQFF
TRBD2 . TRBJ2-1 TRBV7-3 TGTGCCAGCAGCTTAATAGCGGGGGGATACAATGAGCAGTTCTTC CASSLIAGGYNEQFF
TRBD2 . TRBJ2-7 TRBV5-6 TGTGCCAGCAGTCGTCGGGGCGGGAGGTTCCACGAGCAGTACTTC CASSRRGGRFHEQYF
TRBD1 . TRBJ1-2 TRBV29-1 TGCAGCGTGAATCCCCGGGCAGGGGGCGACTATGGCTACACCTTC CSVNPRAGGDYGYTF
. . TRBJ2-7 TRBV6-2/TRBV6-3 TGTGCCAGCAGTATCTTTCGAGGGTACGAGCAGTACTTC CASSIFRGYEQYF
TRBD1 . TRBJ1-2 TRBV19 TGTGCCAGTAGTAACGGCGAGACAGGGGCCATCGCGTATGGCTACACCTTC CASSNGETGAIAYGYTF
. . TRBJ1-1 TRBV5-1 TGCGCCAGCAGCTTGGGTATGACACAGGGTCTGAACACTGAAGCTTTCTTT CASSLGMTQGLNTEAFF
TRBD1 . TRBJ2-1 TRBV24-1 TGTGCCACCAGTAACAGGGGGCTTGGTGAGCAGTTCTTC CATSNRGLGEQFF
. . TRBJ1-2 TRBV5-1 TGCGCCAGCAGCTTAGTTGCGGAAAATGGCTACACCTTC CASSLVAENGYTF
. once TRBJ2-7 TRBV25-1 TGTGCCAGCAGTGAATTGAGGGACGGGACCGGCGAGCAGTACTTC CASSELRDGTGEQYF
. . TRBJ1-1 TRBV3-1 TGTGCCAGCAGCCAAGGGGGAGTAGGGGCGGAAGCTTTCTTT CASSQGGVGAEAFF
TRBD1 . TRBJ2-7 TRBV20-1 TGCAGTGCCAGAGGACAGGGTTACTCCTACGAGCAGTACTTC CSARGQGYSYEQYF
. once TRBJ2-1 TRBV5-4 TGTGCCAGCAGCTTGCGGGGCTCGCAGTTCTTC CASSLRGSQFF
. once TRBJ2-2 TRBV6-2/TRBV6-3 TGTGCCAGCAGTTTGAGCCTGCCGGCGAACACCGGGGAGCTGTTTTTT CASSLSLPANTGELFF
. . TRBJ2-1 TRBV7-3 TGTGCCAGCAGCCCCCAGAGCGGGTCCCTATTCTTC CASSPQSGSLFF
. . TRBJ1-4 TRBV14 TGTGCCAGCAGCCAGACTCCAACCCGGGCGGGTGAAAAACTGTTTTTT CASSQTPTRAGEKLFF
TRBD2 . TRBJ2-5 TRBV27 TGTGCCAGCAGTTTATCCACCGGGACTAGGGGAGAGACCCAGTACTTC CASSLSTGTRGETQYF
. . TRBJ1-1 TRBV18 TGTGCCAGCTCACGAGGAGGAGAGACTGAAGCTTTCTTT CASSRGGETEAFF
. . TRBJ2-2 TRBV12-3/TRBV12-4 TGTGCCAGCAGTTCGGGCGAGGGCGGAGTGAACACCGGGGAGCTGTTTTTT CASSSGEGGVNTGELFF
TRBD2 . TRBJ2-3 TRBV12-5 TGTGCTAGTGGACAAAGAGCGGGAAACACAGATACGCAGTATTTT CASGQRAGNTDTQYF
TRBD1 . TRBJ1-2 TRBV6-5 TGTGCCAGCAGTTACGCCAGTCCCGGACAGGGGTACTATGGCTACACCTTC CASSYASPGQGYYGYTF
. . TRBJ1-1 TRBV6-2/TRBV6-3 TGTGCCAGCAGAACTAGCCGGGACCGTCCGTCGGGCACTGAAGCTTTCTTT CASRTSRDRPSGTEAFF
TRBD2 . TRBJ2-3 TRBV7-9 TGTGCCAGCAGCCCTCTGGGACTACTCACAGATACGCAGTATTTT CASSPLGLLTDTQYF
TRBD2 . TRBJ2-1 TRBV15 TGTGCCACCAGCAGAGTAGCGGGTGGGTACAATGAGCAGTTCTTC CATSRVAGGYNEQFF
. . TRBJ1-2 TRBV27 TGTGCCAGCAGGAGGGAGGACTATGGCTACACCTTC CASRREDYGYTF
. . TRBJ1-1 TRBV30 TGTGCCTGGAGTGTGGGGCTAGGGAACACTGAAGCTTTCTTT CAWSVGLGNTEAFF
. once TRBJ1-2 TRBV18 TGTGCCAGCTCACGAGGGGAGTACTATGGCTACACCTTC CASSRGEYYGYTF
TRBD2 . TRBJ2-1 TRBV19 TGTGCCAGTATGGGGGGGACTAGCGGGACTTGGGAGCAGTTCTTC CASMGGTSGTWEQFF
. . TRBJ1-3 TRBV5-6 TGTGCCAGCAGCTTATCAGCCTCTGGAAACACCATATATTTT CASSLSASGNTIYF
. . TRBJ2-3 TRBV14 TGTGCCAGCAGCCAAGCCTGGGGAAACACAGATACGCAGTATTTT CASSQAWGNTDTQYF
. . TRBJ2-1 TRBV19 TGTGCCAGTAGTATATTGGGGGGAAGCTCCTACAATGAGCAGTTCTTC CASSILGGSSYNEQFF
. few TRBJ2-7 TRBV15 TGTGCCACCAGCAGGAGTGCGGGGAGGTACGAGCAGTACTTC CATSRSAGRYEQYF
. . TRBJ2-2 TRBV19 TGTGCCAGTAGTATTAGGGGGCGGGGGACCGGGGAGCTGTTTTTT CASSIRGRGTGELFF
TRBD1 . TRBJ1-2 TRBV6-2/TRBV6-3 TGTGCCAGCAGCCAACTCCGACAGGGACATGGCTACACCTTC CASSQLRQGHGYTF